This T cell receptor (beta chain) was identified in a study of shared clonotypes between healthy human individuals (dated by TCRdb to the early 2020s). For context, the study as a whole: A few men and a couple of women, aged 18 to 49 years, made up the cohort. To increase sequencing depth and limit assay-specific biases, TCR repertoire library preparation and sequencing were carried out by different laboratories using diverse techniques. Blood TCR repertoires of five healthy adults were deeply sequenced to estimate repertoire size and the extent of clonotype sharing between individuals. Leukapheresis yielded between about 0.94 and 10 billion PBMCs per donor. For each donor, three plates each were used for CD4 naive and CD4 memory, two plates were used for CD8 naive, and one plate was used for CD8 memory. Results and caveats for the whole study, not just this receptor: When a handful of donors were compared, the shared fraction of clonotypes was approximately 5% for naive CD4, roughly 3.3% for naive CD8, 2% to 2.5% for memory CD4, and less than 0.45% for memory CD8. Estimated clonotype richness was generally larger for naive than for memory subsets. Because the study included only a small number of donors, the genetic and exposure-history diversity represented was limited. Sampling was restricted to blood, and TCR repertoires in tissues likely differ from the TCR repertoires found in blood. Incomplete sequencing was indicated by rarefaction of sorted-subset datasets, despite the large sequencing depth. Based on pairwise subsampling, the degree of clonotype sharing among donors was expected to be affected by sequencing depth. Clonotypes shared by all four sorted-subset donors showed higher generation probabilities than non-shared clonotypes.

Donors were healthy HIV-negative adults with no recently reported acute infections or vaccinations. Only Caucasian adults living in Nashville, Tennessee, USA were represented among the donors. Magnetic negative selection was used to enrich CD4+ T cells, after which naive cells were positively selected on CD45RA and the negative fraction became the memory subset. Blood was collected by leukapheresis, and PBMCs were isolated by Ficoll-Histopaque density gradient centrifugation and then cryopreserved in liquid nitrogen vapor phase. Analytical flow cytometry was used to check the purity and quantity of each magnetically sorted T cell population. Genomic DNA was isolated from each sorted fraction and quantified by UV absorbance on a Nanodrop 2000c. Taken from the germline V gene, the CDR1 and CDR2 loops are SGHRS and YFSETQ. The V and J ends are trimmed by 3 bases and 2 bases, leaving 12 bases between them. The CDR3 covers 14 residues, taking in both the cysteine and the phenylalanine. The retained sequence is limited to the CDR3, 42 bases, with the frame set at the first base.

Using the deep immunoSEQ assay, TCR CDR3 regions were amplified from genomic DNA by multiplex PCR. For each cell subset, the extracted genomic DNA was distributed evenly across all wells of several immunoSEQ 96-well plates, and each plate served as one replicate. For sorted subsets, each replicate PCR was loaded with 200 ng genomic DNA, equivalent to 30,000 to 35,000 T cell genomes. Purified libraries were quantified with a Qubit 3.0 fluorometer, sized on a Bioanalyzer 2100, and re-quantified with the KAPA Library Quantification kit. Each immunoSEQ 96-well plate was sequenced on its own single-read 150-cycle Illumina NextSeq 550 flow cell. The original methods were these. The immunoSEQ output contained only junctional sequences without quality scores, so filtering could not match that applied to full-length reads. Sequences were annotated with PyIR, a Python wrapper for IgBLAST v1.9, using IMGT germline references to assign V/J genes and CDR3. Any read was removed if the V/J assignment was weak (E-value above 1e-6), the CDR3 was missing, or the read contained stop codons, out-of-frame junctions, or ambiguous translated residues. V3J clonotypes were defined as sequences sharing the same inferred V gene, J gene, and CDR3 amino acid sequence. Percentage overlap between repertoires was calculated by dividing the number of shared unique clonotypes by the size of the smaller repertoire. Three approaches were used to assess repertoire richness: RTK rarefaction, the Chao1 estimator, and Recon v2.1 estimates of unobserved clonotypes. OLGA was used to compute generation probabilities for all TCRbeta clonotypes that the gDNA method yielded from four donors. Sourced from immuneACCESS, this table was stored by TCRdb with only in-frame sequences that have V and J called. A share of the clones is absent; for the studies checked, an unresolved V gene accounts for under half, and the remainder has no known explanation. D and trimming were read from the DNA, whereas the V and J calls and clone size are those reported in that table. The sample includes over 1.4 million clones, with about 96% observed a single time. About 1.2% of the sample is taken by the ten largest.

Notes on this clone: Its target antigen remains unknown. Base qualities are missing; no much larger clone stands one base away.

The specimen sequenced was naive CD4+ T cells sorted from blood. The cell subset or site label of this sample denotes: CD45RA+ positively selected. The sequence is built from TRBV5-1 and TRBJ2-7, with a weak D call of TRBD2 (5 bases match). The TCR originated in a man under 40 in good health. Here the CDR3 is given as CASSSGLTTYEQYF. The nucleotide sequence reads TGCGCCAGCAGCTCAGGACTTACAACCTACGAGCAGTACTTC.